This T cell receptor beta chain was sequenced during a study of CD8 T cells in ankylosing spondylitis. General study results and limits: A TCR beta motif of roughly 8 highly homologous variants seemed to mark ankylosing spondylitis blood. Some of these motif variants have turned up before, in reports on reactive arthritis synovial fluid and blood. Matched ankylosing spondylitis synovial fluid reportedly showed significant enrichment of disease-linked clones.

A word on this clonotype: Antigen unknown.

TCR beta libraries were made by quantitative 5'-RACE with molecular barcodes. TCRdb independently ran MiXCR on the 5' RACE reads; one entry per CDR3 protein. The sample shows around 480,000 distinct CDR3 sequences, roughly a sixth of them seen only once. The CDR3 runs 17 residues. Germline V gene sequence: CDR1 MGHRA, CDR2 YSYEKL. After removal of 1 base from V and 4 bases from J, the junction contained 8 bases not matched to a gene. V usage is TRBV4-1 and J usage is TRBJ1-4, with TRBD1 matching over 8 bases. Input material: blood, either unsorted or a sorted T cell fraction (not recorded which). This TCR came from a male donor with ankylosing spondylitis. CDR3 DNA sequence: TGCGCCAGCAGCCAAGGTGGGCGGACAGGGATTAATGAAAAACTGTTTTTT. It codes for CASSQGGRTGINEKLFF.